The 5 T cell receptor beta chains listed next were all sequenced from one sample in a study of blood T cell repertoires in COVID-19. Assay used: immunoSEQ multiplex PCR; TCRdb lists only in-frame clones, some missing. The sample shows approximately 210,000 clones, about 85% of them seen only once. Source material: peripheral blood. The receptors were sampled from an older man with acute or convalescent COVID-19.

This clone has only a few counts. The genes are TRBV4-2 and TRBJ2-7; TRBD2 might be the D (5 bases). This CDR3 contains 16 residues. Germline V gene sequence: CDR1 LGHNA, CDR2 YNFKEQ. Trimming took 4 bases from V and 2 from J, leaving 18 bases between them. In DNA, the CDR3 is TGTGCCAGCAGCCCGTCATACCCGGACTTTACCTACGAGCAGTACTTC. This sequence encodes CASSPSYPDFTYEQYF.

The chain couples TRBV6-6 to TRBJ2-7; weak D call: TRBD1 (6 bases). The V end lost 2 bases, the J end lost 4 bases, and 15 bases lay between the germline ends. Per the germline V gene, CDR1 is MNHNY and CDR2 is SVGAGI (reference sequence). CDR3 length equals 15 residues. CDR3 protein: CASSYQATGIYEQYF. CDR3 nucleotide sequence: TGTGCCAGCAGTTACCAAGCCACAGGGATATACGAGCAGTACTTC.

The J gene is TRBJ2-7, the V gene TRBV7-9; TRBD2 matches at 9 bases. CDR3 size: 15 residues. V gave up 4 bases and J gave up 1 base; unmatched junction bases: 5. Germline V lookup: CDR1 SEHNR, CDR2 FQNEAQ (reference sequence). CDR3 DNA: TGTGCCAGCAGCTGGACTAGCGAGCCTTCCTACGAGCAGTACTTC. It is translated as CASSWTSEPSYEQYF.

The chain carries TRBV14 and TRBJ1-3; weak D call: TRBD1 (5 bases). Trimming removed 4 bases at V and 0 bases at J, with 13 bases between. The CDR3 spans 16 residues. CDR1 and CDR2 from the germline V gene are SGHDN and FVKESK. CDR3 sequence reads: CASSPLGGGSGNTIYF. The DNA for the CDR3 is TGTGCCAGCAGCCCCCTCGGGGGGGGCTCTGGAAACACCATATATTTT.

The gene calls are TRBV7-2 and TRBJ2-7, with D uncertain. Germline-derived CDR1 and CDR2 are SGHTA and FQGNSA. This CDR3 has 16 amino acids. Trimming pared 1 base from V and 3 bases from J, leaving 16 bases between. The CDR3 loop reads CASSLVGAGADYEQYF. In DNA, the CDR3 is TGTGCCAGCAGCTTAGTAGGCGCTGGCGCGGACTACGAGCAGTACTTC.